The source of this T cell receptor (beta chain) is a study of beta chain features in type 1 diabetes. Study-level background: Healthy donors and patients had similar age, gender and cell yields.

Notes on the study in general: Type 1 diabetes patients showed a moderate but significant shortening of TCRB CDR3s in all four CD4+ subsets. Reduced insertions and increased deletions marked VDJ junctions in type 1 diabetes patients.

Per the germline V gene, CDR1 is GTSNPN and CDR2 is SVGIG (reference sequence). The CDR3 has 15 residues. V was clipped by 1 base and J by 8 bases; unmatched bases: 8. Every isolated RNA sample was fully reverse transcribed, so sequencing captured expressed TCRB transcripts. Profiled with immunoSEQ multiplex PCR; TCRdb holds only in-frame clones, not every one. The sample records roughly 700,000 clones, roughly 12% being singletons. A note on this clone: As yet, its antigen is unknown.

This clonotype originated in a man aged 18-30 years with type 1 diabetes. This sequence joins TRBV30 and TRBJ1-4; 9 nucleotides match TRBD1. The sample taken for sequencing was naive CD4+ T cells from blood. The CDR3 protein is CAWSEPGQGREKLFF. CDR3 nucleotides: TGTGCCTGGAGTGAACCGGGACAGGGTCGCGAAAAACTGTTTTTT.